This T cell receptor (beta chain) was captured by sequencing in a study of post-analysis software for immune sequencing data. General study points: Among roughly 5 TRBV segments more frequent in patients than controls were TRBV5-6, TRBV5-1 and TRBV20-1.

The V and J ends lost 0 bases and 5 bases respectively, with 13 bases between them. There are 15 residues in the CDR3. Germline assignment: CDR1 SEHNR and CDR2 FQNEAQ (reference sequence). Sequencing libraries made from TCR beta cDNA carried unique molecular identifiers. A population of 1 to 10 million T cells gave rise to around 480,000 cDNA molecules. In TCRdb, the PCR reads were re-called with MiXCR into one record per CDR3 protein. The sample yields about 810,000 distinct CDR3 sequences, under 70% seen once. On this clonotype: Its matching antigen is unknown.

Sequenced material: blood. The sequence was obtained from a girl under 18 with multiple sclerosis. J is TRBJ1-1 and V is TRBV7-9; weak D call: TRBD1 (5 bases). The DNA for the CDR3 is TGTGCCAGCAGCTTAGCGGGTCGGGGGAGGACTGAAGCTTTCTTT. Its protein product is CASSLAGRGRTEAFF.